This T cell receptor (beta chain) was identified during a study of blood T cell repertoires in COVID-19. Enrolment of Seattle patients took place during active infection, and they were followed longitudinally. Study processing details: Nucleated cell counts were estimated from reference gene primer amplification. TCRdb's table, derived via immunoSEQ multiplex PCR, lists solely in-frame clones and lacks some. D and trimming were read from the DNA, whereas the V and J calls and clone size are those reported in that table. The data hold 300,000 to 400,000 clones, with around 86% observed a single time. The source material was peripheral blood. This receptor was obtained from a woman aged 50 to 60 with COVID-19, enrolled during active disease.

The CDR3 protein is CASTEFPGLNTGELFF. The CDR3 region has the DNA TGTGCCAGCACCGAGTTCCCAGGCCTCAACACCGGGGAGCTGTTTTTT. The chain employs TRBV18 and TRBJ2-2; D not resolved. This CDR3 contains 16 residues. CDR1 KGHSH and CDR2 LQKENI come from the germline V gene. V was clipped by 8 bases and J by 2 bases, with 18 bases between them.